The 5 T cell receptor beta chains presented below share a single source sample, sequenced in a study of post-analysis software for immune sequencing data. Notes on the study in general: In patients, TRBV5-6, TRBV5-1 and TRBV20-1 belonged to five TRBV segments found more frequently than in controls.

The antigens of these receptors remain unknown. Unique molecular identifiers tagged the TCR beta cDNA libraries. A single record per CDR3 protein comes from TCRdb applying MiXCR to the PCR reads. The sample comprises about 800,000 distinct CDR3 sequences, less than 35% of which are singletons, and 0.56% rests with the top ten. Input material: blood. The receptors come from a girl aged 10 to 17 with multiple sclerosis.

The genes are TRBV20-1 and TRBJ2-5; 7 bases fit TRBD2. The CDR3 has 12 residues. Germline CDR1 and CDR2: DFQATT and SNEGSKA (reference sequence). J was trimmed by 11 bases and V by 1 base; bases with no gene match: 7. The CDR3 coding sequence is TGCAGTGCTAGAGTGACGGGGAGGGAGCAGTACTTC. Translating it yields CSARVTGREQYF.

V and J are TRBV12-3 or TRBV12-4 and TRBJ1-6; the D gene is possibly TRBD1 (6 bases). V was shortened by 7 bases and J by 5 bases, with 18 bases between the two germline ends. CDR3 length: 16 residues. This chain's CDR3 is CASTDGGGTNNSPLHF. The CDR3 bases are TGTGCCAGCACTGATGGGGGGGGCACCAATAATTCACCCCTCCACTTT.

The chain recombines TRBV5-1 with TRBJ2-1; D possibly corresponds to TRBD2 (6 bases). The CDR3 runs 15 residues. Trimming took off 4 bases at V and 5 bases at J, with 16 bases between the two ends. Germline lookup yields CDR1 SGHRS and CDR2 YFSETQ. CDR3 in amino acids: CASSHRAGANNEQFF. CDR3 DNA: TGCGCCAGCAGCCATAGAGCGGGCGCGAACAATGAGCAGTTCTTC.

The chain recombines TRBV7-2 with TRBJ2-2; 9 bases align to TRBD1. The CDR3 extends over 16 amino acids. CDR1 and CDR2 from the germline V gene are SGHTA and FQGNSA. The V gene end was trimmed by 4 bases and the J gene end by 3 bases; junction bases not matched to a gene: 6. CDR3 protein: CASSWNRGQDTGELFF. The DNA for the CDR3 is TGTGCCAGCAGCTGGAACAGGGGGCAGGACACCGGGGAGCTGTTTTTT.

This clonotype was observed a few times. The chain joins TRBV7-2 to TRBJ2-5; TRBD2 matches at 10 bases. Per the germline V gene, CDR1 is SGHTA and CDR2 is FQGNSA. The CDR3 covers 15 residues. V shed 6 bases, J shed 5 bases, and the junction held 9 bases outside the gene matches. The CDR3 coding sequence is TGTGCCAGCAGGGAAAGCGGGGGGGCGTCGGAGACCCAGTACTTC. As protein: CASRESGGASETQYF.